This T cell receptor (beta chain) originates from a study of chemoradiotherapy in HPV16-positive cancers. Overall study context: Functional T-cell assays on two HPV16-positive patients' cells defined candidate HPV-specific clones and common TCR motifs. Findings and limits, study-wide: Better recurrence-free survival went with HPV-responsive T-cell expansion in HPV16-positive patients.

Samples were taken several times over chemoradiotherapy. Generated by immunoSEQ multiplex PCR, the TCRdb table keeps only in-frame clones and is missing some. The data hold 25,000 to 30,000 clones, with about 94% observed a single time. With respect to this clone: Antigen specificity is unknown.

CDR1 and CDR2 from the germline V gene are KGHSH and LQKENI. V was trimmed by 0 bases and J by 0 bases, leaving 9 bases between them. This CDR3 has 16 residues. Here the sequenced sample was blood, taken from a patient who underwent chemoradiotherapy. V and J are TRBV18 and TRBJ1-3, with D unresolved. This clonotype was obtained from a human donor with HPV-associated anogenital cancer. The CDR3 DNA reads TGTGCCAGCTCACCACCGGTGGGGAACTCTGGAAACACCATATATTTT. Translated: CASSPPVGNSGNTIYF.